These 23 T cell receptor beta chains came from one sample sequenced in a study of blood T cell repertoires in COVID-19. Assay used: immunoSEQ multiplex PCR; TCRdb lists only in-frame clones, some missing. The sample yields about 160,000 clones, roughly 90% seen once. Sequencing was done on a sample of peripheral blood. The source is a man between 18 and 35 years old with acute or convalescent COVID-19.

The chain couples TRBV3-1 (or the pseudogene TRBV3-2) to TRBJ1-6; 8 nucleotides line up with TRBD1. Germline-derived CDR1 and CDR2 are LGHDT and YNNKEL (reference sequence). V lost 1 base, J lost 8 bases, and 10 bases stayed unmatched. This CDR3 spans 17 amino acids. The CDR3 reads CASSQGSRQGWDSPLHF. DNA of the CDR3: TGTGCCAGCAGCCAAGGGTCTAGACAGGGGTGGGATTCACCCCTCCACTTT.

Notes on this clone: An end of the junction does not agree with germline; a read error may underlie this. The CDR3 loop is CASSPERGPGKLFF. In DNA, the CDR3 is TGTGCCAGCAGCCCCGAGCGTGGGCCCGGGAAGCTGTTTTTT. The chain links TRBV5-6 to TRBJ2-2; D might be TRBD2 (5 bases). In germline, CDR1 is SGHDT, CDR2 YYEEEE. The CDR3 is made up of 14 amino acids.

The CDR3 loop reads CASSLDGRGILSYNSPLHF. The CDR3 DNA sequence: TGTGCCAGCAGCTTAGATGGGCGGGGGATACTCTCCTATAATTCACCCCTCCACTTT. The chain uses TRBV11-2 and TRBJ1-6; TRBD1 might be the D (5 bases). The CDR3 is 19 amino acids. Germline CDR1 and CDR2: SGHAT and FQNNGV. The V end lost 0 bases, the J end lost 0 bases, and 15 bases lay between the germline ends.

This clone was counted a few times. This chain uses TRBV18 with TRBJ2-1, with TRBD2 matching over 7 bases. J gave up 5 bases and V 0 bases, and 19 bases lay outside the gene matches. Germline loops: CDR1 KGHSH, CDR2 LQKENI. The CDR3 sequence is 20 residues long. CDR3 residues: CASSPPGGGGGSREDNEQFF. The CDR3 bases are TGTGCCAGCTCACCACCGGGGGGTGGAGGAGGCAGCCGGGAGGACAATGAGCAGTTCTTC.

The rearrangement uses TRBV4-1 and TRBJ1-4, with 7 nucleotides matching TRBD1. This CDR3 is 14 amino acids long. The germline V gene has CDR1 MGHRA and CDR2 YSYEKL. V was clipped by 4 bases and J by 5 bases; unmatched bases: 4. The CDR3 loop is CASSLGQDNEKLFF. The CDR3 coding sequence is TGCGCCAGCAGCCTCGGACAGGACAATGAAAAACTGTTTTTT.

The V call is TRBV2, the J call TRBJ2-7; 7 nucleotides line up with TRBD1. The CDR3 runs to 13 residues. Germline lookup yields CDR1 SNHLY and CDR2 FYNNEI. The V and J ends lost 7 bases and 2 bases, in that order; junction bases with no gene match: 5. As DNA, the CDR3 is TGTGCCAGCAAAAGGGGGCCTACCTACGAGCAGTACTTC. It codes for CASKRGPTYEQYF.

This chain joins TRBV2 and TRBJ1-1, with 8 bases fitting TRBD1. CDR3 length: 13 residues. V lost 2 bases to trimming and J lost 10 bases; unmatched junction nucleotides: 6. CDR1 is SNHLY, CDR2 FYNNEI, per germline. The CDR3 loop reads CASSERQGAGAFF. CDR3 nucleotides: TGTGCCAGCAGTGAACGGCAGGGGGCGGGAGCTTTCTTT. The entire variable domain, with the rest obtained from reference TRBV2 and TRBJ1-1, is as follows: EPEVTQTPSHQVTQMGQEVILRCVPISNHLYFYWYRQILGQKVEFLVSFYNNEISEKSEIFDDQFSVERPDGSNFTLKIRSTKLEDSAMYFCASSERQGAGAFFGQGTRLTVV.

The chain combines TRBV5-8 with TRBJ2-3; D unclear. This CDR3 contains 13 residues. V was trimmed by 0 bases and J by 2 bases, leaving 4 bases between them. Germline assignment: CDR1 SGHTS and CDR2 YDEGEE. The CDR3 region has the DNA TGTGCCAGCAGCTTGGTCCTCACAGATACGCAGTATTTT. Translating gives CASSLVLTDTQYF.

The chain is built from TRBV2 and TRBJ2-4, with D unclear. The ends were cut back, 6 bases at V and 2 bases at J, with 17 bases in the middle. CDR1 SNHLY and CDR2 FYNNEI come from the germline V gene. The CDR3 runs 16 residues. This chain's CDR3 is CASSQRQSAPKNIQYF. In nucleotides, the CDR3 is TGTGCCAGCAGCCAGAGACAATCGGCACCCAAAAACATTCAGTACTTC. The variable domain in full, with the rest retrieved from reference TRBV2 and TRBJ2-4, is EPEVTQTPSHQVTQMGQEVILRCVPISNHLYFYWYRQILGQKVEFLVSFYNNEISEKSEIFDDQFSVERPDGSNFTLKIRSTKLEDSAMYFCASSQRQSAPKNIQYFGAGTRLSVL.

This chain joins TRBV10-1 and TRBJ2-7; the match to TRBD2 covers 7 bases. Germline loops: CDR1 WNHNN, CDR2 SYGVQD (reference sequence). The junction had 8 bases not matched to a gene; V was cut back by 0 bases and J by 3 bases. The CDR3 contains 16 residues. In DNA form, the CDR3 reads TGCGCCAGCAGTGAGTCAGTAGCGGGCGTCTTCTACGAGCAGTACTTC. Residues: CASSESVAGVFYEQYF.

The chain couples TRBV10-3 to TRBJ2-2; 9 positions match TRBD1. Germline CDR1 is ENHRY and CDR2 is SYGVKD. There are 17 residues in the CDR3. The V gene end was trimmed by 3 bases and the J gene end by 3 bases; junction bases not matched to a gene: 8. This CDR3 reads CAISDSKDRGYTGELFF. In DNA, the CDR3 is TGTGCCATCAGTGATTCGAAGGACAGGGGTTACACCGGGGAGCTGTTTTTT.

The CDR3 protein is CASSAGVGSYNEQFF. CDR3 nucleotides: TGTGCCAGCAGCGCAGGGGTGGGCTCCTACAATGAGCAGTTCTTC. J is TRBJ2-1 and V is TRBV9; the D gene is possibly TRBD1 (6 bases). V gave up 3 bases and J gave up 0 bases, with 10 bases separating them. Germline V CDR1 and CDR2: SGDLS, YYNGEE. This CDR3 is 15 amino acids long.

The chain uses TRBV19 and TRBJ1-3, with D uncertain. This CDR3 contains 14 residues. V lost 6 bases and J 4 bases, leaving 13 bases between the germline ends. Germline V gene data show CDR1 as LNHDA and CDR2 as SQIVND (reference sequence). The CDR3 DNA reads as TGTGCCAGTAGCGAGGGAATATACGGAAACACCATATATTTT. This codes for CASSEGIYGNTIYF.

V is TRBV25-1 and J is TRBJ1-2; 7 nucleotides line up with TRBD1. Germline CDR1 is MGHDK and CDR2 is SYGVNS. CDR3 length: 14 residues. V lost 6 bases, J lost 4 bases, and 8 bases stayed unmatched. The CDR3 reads CASRRQGSGYGYTF. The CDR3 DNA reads TGTGCCAGCAGGAGACAGGGCAGCGGCTATGGCTACACCTTC.

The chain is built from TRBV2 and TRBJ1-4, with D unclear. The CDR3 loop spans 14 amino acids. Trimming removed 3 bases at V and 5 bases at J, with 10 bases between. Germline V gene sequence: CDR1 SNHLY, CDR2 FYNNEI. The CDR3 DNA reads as TGTGCCAGCAGTGATGGGGAGATGAATGAAAAACTGTTTTTT. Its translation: CASSDGEMNEKLFF.

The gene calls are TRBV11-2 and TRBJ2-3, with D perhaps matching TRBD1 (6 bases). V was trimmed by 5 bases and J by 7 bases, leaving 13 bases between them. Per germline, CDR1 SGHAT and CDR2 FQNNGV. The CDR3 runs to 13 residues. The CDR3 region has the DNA TGTGCCAGCAGCCTAGGACAGATGAATACGCAGTATTTT. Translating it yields CASSLGQMNTQYF.

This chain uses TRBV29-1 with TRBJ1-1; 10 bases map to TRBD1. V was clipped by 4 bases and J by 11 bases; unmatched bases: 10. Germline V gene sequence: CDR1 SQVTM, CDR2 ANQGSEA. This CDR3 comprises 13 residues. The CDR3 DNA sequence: TGCAGCGTTGCCGGGACAGGGGCCACGTGGGCTTTCTTT. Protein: CSVAGTGATWAFF. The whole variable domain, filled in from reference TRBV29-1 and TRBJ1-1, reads SAVISQKPSRDICQRGTSLTIQCQVDSQVTMMFWYRQQPGQSLTLIATANQGSEATYESGFVIDKFPISRPNLTFSTLTVSNMSPEDSSIYLCSVAGTGATWAFFGQGTRLTVV.

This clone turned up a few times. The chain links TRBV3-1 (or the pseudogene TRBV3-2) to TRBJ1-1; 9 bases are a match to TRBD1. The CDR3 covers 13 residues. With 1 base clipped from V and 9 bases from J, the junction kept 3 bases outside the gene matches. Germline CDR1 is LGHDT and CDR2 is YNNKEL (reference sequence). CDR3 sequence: CASSQAGQGQAFF. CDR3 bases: TGTGCCAGCAGCCAAGCGGGACAGGGCCAAGCTTTCTTT.

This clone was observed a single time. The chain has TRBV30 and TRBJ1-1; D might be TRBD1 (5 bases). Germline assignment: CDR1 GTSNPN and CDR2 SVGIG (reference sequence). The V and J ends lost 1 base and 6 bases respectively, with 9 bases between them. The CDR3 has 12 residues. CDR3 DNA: TGTGCCTGGAGTGGTAGGGGTGCTGAAGCTTTCTTT. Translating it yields CAWSGRGAEAFF. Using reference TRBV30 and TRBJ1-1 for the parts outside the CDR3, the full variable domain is SQTIHQWPATLVQPVGSPLSLECTVEGTSNPNLYWYRQAAGRGLQLLFYSVGIGQISSEVPQNLSASRPQDRQFILSSKKLLLSDSGFYLCAWSGRGAEAFFGQGTRLTVV.

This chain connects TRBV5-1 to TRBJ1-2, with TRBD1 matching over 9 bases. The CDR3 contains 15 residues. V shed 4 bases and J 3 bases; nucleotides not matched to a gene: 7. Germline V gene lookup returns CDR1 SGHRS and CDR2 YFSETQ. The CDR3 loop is CASSPGQGKDYGYTF. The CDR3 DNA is TGCGCCAGCAGCCCCGGACAGGGGAAAGACTATGGCTACACCTTC.

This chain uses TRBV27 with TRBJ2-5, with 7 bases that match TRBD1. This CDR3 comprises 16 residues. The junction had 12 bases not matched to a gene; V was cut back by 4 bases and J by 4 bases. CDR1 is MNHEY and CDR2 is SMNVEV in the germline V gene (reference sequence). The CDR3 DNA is TGTGCCAGCAGTTCCCTTGGACAGGAGGTGGGAGAGACCCAGTACTTC. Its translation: CASSSLGQEVGETQYF.

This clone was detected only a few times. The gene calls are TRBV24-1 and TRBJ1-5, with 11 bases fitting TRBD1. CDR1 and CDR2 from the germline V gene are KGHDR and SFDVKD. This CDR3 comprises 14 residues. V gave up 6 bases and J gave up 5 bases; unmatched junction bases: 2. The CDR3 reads CATSRTGGDQPQHF. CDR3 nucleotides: TGTGCCACCAGTCGGACAGGGGGCGATCAGCCCCAGCATTTT.

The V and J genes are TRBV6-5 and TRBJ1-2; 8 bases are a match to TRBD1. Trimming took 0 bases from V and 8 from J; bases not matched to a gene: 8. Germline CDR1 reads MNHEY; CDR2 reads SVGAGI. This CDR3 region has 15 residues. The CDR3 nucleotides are TGTGCCAGCAGTTACTCGGGGCAGGGGGCTGGGGGCTACACCTTC. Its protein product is CASSYSGQGAGGYTF.